The 3 T cell receptor beta chains listed next were all sequenced from one sample in a study of cytomegalovirus exposure and HLA in healthy donors. This PCR relied on a set of 60 Vbeta primers and 13 Jbeta primers. Assay: immunoSEQ multiplex PCR; the TCRdb copy retains only in-frame clones and omits some. The table includes more than 95,000 clones, 74% detected once. Sequencing was performed on PBMCs. The receptors stem from a woman in her forties or fifties in good health and CMV-seropositive.

In regard to this clone: The sample holds other DNA sequences that translate to the same CDR3. The chain combines TRBV5-1 with TRBJ2-5, with no clear D. The V gene's germline CDR1 is SGHRS and CDR2 YFSETQ. The V end was cut by 1 base, the J end by 4 bases, with 8 bases between. This CDR3 spans 13 amino acids. CDR3 nucleotides: TGCGCCAGCAGCTTGACCGGAGCAGAGACCCAGTACTTC. This sequence encodes CASSLTGAETQYF. Together with reference TRBV5-1 and TRBJ2-5, the CDR3 gives the full variable domain: KAGVTQTPRYLIKTRGQQVTLSCSPISGHRSVSWYQQTPGQGLQFLFEYFSETQRNKGNFPGRFSGRQFSNSRSEMNVSTLELGDSALYLCASSLTGAETQYFGPGTRLLVL.

The V and J genes are TRBV5-1 and TRBJ1-1; D gene uncertain. V lost 0 bases, J lost 3 bases, and 12 bases lay in between. This CDR3 spans 15 amino acids. Germline CDR1 SGHRS, CDR2 YFSETQ. This CDR3 reads CASSLAPGYDTEAFF. CDR3 in DNA: TGCGCCAGCAGCTTGGCCCCCGGGTATGACACTGAAGCTTTCTTT.

The chain uses TRBV30 and TRBJ1-6; possible D gene TRBD1, 6 bases. This CDR3 contains 15 residues. Germline V CDR1 and CDR2: GTSNPN, SVGIG (reference sequence). As DNA, the CDR3 is TGTGCGTGGGGCCGCGGGGGGGCGGATAATTCACCCCTCCACTTT. Amino acids: CAWGRGGADNSPLHF.